These 28 T cell receptor beta chains came from one sample sequenced in a study of a mutant IDH1 vaccine in newly diagnosed glioma. The antigens these receptors bind are not known. The repertoire was sequenced with immunoSEQ multiplex PCR; TCRdb's copy has only in-frame clones and lacks some. The table lists around 50,000 clones, around 85% of them singletons. Described time point: week 47, end of study. The study gave 300 ug of mutant IDH1 20-mer peptide per vaccine dose, with topical imiquimod. Specimen: PBMCs, collected from a glioma patient whose treatment included an IDH1 peptide vaccine. These receptors all come from a woman in her thirties with glioma. Some clones in this sample may be carry-over from other donors' samples.

The V gene is TRBV25-1, the J gene TRBJ2-5; 11 nucleotides line up with TRBD2. The CDR3 has 15 residues. V was pared by 11 bases and J by 2 bases, with 10 bases of the junction left unmatched. Germline V gene lookup returns CDR1 MGHDK and CDR2 SYGVNS. CDR3 amino acids: CAPVAGGPGQETQYF. CDR3 coding DNA: TGTGCCCCCGTAGCGGGAGGGCCAGGGCAAGAGACCCAGTACTTC.

There are a few counts of this clone. The V call is TRBV30, the J call TRBJ1-1; 7 nucleotides match TRBD1. CDR1 is GTSNPN, CDR2 SVGIG, per germline (reference sequence). The CDR3 spans 12 residues. J lost 4 bases, V lost 8 bases, and 7 bases had no gene match. The CDR3 is CALGTVSTEAFF. The CDR3 DNA reads as TGTGCCCTAGGGACAGTCAGCACTGAAGCTTTCTTT.

This clone came up once. The chain uses TRBV15 and TRBJ2-5; 11 positions match TRBD1. The CDR3 length is 16 residues. Germline CDR1 reads LNHNV; CDR2 reads YYDKDF (reference sequence). V dropped 1 base and J dropped 4; count of bases not matched to a gene: 5. DNA for the CDR3: TGTGCCACCAGCAGAGGAGGGGACAGGGGGGCAGAGACCCAGTACTTC. This sequence encodes CATSRGGDRGAETQYF.

The chain carries TRBV7-2 and TRBJ2-2, with D tentatively TRBD1 or TRBD2 (5 bases each). CDR1 and CDR2 from the germline V gene are SGHTA and FQGNSA. Trimming removed 3 bases at V and 6 bases at J, with 14 bases between. CDR3 length: 15 residues. The CDR3 loop reads CASSFNGAGAGELFF. CDR3 nucleotides: TGTGCCAGCAGCTTTAACGGGGCCGGGGCCGGGGAGCTGTTTTTT.

CDR3: CASKPDRANTEAFF. As DNA, the CDR3 is TGTGCCAGCAAACCGGACAGGGCGAACACTGAAGCTTTCTTT. The V and J genes are TRBV6-5 and TRBJ1-1; 8 nucleotides agree with TRBD1. In germline, CDR1 is MNHEY, CDR2 SVGAGI. The ends lost 7 bases at V and 1 base at J; junction bases unmatched: 5. The CDR3 is 14 amino acids.

The V call is TRBV10-1, the J call TRBJ2-3; D uncertain. Germline assignment: CDR1 WNHNN and CDR2 SYGVQD (reference sequence). This CDR3 has 14 amino acids. V lost 4 bases, J lost 2 bases, and 10 bases lay in between. CDR3 in DNA: TGCGCCAGCAGTGGCAACATACCCACAGATACGCAGTATTTT. This gives the protein CASSGNIPTDTQYF.

V gene TRBV2 combines with J gene TRBJ1-1; D not resolved. Germline V CDR1 and CDR2: SNHLY, FYNNEI. V was pared by 1 base and J by 0 bases, with 3 bases between. The CDR3 sequence is 13 residues long. The CDR3 loop is CASSEEMNTEAFF. CDR3 DNA: TGTGCCAGCAGTGAAGAGATGAACACTGAAGCTTTCTTT. Together with reference TRBV2 and TRBJ1-1, the CDR3 gives the full variable domain: EPEVTQTPSHQVTQMGQEVILRCVPISNHLYFYWYRQILGQKVEFLVSFYNNEISEKSEIFDDQFSVERPDGSNFTLKIRSTKLEDSAMYFCASSEEMNTEAFFGQGTRLTVV.

The chain employs TRBV7-8 and TRBJ1-1; D is undetermined. Germline V CDR1 and CDR2: SGHVS, FQNEAQ. V dropped 2 bases and J dropped 11 bases, with 12 bases sitting between them. The CDR3 sequence is 12 residues long. The CDR3 loop reads CASSLFRGEAFF. The CDR3 region has the DNA TGTGCCAGCAGCTTATTTCGCGGAGAGGCTTTCTTT.

The sample holds a few counts of this clone. The chain has TRBV2 and TRBJ2-3; a possible D gene is TRBD1 (6 bases). CDR1 is SNHLY, CDR2 FYNNEI, per germline. The CDR3 contains 13 residues. The germline V and J ends were trimmed by 7 bases and 6 bases, with 14 bases remaining between them. CDR3 in DNA: TGTGCCAGCAAGGGGACAAAGGTTGATACGCAGTATTTT. Translating it yields CASKGTKVDTQYF.

This sequence joins TRBV27 and TRBJ2-3, with 12 bases fitting TRBD2. With V trimmed by 8 bases and J by 3 bases, 12 bases remained unmatched. The CDR3 spans 17 residues. CDR1 is MNHEY and CDR2 is SMNVEV in the germline V gene (reference sequence). Written as DNA, the CDR3 is TGTGCCAGCTCGCGCGGGGCTAGCGGGAGGGATACAGATACGCAGTATTTT. Protein: CASSRGASGRDTDTQYF.

This sequence joins TRBV5-5 and TRBJ2-7; D is uncertain. CDR1 and CDR2 from the germline V gene are SGHKS and YYEKEE (reference sequence). This CDR3 comprises 13 residues. The V end was cut by 2 bases, the J end by 0 bases, with 6 bases between. CDR3 loop: CASSFSFSYEQYF. CDR3 DNA sequence: TGTGCCAGCAGCTTTTCGTTCTCCTACGAGCAGTACTTC.

CDR3 in amino acids: CASTRQGAWGETQYF. CDR3 DNA: TGTGCCAGCACCAGACAGGGGGCTTGGGGGGAGACCCAGTACTTC. The J gene is TRBJ2-5, the V gene TRBV28; 10 nucleotides match TRBD1. Germline V gene sequence: CDR1 MDHEN, CDR2 SYDVKM. This CDR3 spans 15 amino acids. With V trimmed by 7 bases and J by 5 bases, 10 bases remained unmatched.

The rearrangement uses TRBV10-3 and TRBJ2-7; D is uncertain. The V end was cut by 6 bases, the J end by 6 bases, with 21 bases between. The CDR3 spans 15 residues. Germline values: CDR1 ENHRY, CDR2 SYGVKD. The CDR3 here is CAISPSKETTGEQYF. CDR3 DNA sequence: TGTGCCATCAGCCCCTCGAAGGAAACGACGGGCGAGCAGTACTTC.

The V gene is TRBV27, the J gene TRBJ2-2; D uncertain. CDR1 and CDR2 from the germline V gene are MNHEY and SMNVEV (reference sequence). Trimming removed 5 bases at V and 0 bases at J, with 10 bases between. The CDR3 runs to 15 residues. The CDR3 nucleotides read TGTGCCAGCAGTCGAAGACTGACGAACACCGGGGAGCTGTTTTTT. This translates into CASSRRLTNTGELFF.

This chain uses TRBV7-9 with TRBJ1-5; 7 nucleotides match TRBD1. CDR3 size: 16 residues. Germline CDR1 and CDR2: SEHNR and FQNEAQ (reference sequence). With V trimmed by 4 bases and J by 9 bases, 15 bases remained unmatched. In DNA form, the CDR3 reads TGTGCCAGCAGCTCCACAGGGGCGCCTAGTTTCGGGCCCCAGCATTTT. It translates to CASSSTGAPSFGPQHF.

Only a few counts were recorded for this clone. This sequence joins TRBV29-1 and TRBJ1-5; D call uncertain. The CDR3 is made up of 13 amino acids. Germline V gene data show CDR1 as SQVTM and CDR2 as ANQGSEA. The CDR3 here is CRMEYRSNQPQHF. The CDR3 coding sequence is TGCAGGATGGAGTACCGAAGCAATCAGCCCCAGCATTTT. Combining the CDR3 with reference TRBV29-1 and TRBJ1-5 gives the whole variable domain SAVISQKPSRDICQRGTSLTIQCQVDSQVTMMFWYRQQPGQSLTLIATANQGSEATYESGFVIDKFPISRPNLTFSTLTVSNMSPEDSSIYLCRMEYRSNQPQHFGDGTRLSIL.

The V gene is TRBV9, the J gene TRBJ1-2, with 10 bases fitting TRBD1. The CDR3 sequence is 14 residues long. J was trimmed by 2 bases and V by 3 bases; bases with no gene match: 1. Germline CDR1 and CDR2: SGDLS and YYNGEE. The CDR3 protein is CASSGGQGNYGYTF. The CDR3 region has the DNA TGTGCCAGCAGCGGGGGACAGGGGAACTATGGCTACACCTTC.

The V call is TRBV5-8, the J call TRBJ1-4; maybe TRBD1 (6 bases). The CDR3 extends over 16 amino acids. Per the germline V gene, CDR1 is SGHTS and CDR2 is YDEGEE. Trimming stripped 1 base from V and 3 bases from J, with 13 bases between. The CDR3 loop reads CASSLYGGVANEKLFF. CDR3 bases: TGTGCCAGCAGCTTGTATGGGGGCGTAGCTAATGAAAAACTGTTTTTT.

V gene TRBV28 combines with J gene TRBJ1-1; D call uncertain. This CDR3 is built from 12 residues. V lost 6 bases and J 0 bases, leaving 5 bases between the germline ends. Germline values: CDR1 MDHEN, CDR2 SYDVKM. The CDR3 DNA reads as TGTGCCAGCAGGACTATGAACACTGAAGCTTTCTTT. Translation: CASRTMNTEAFF.

The V and J genes are TRBV5-1 and TRBJ2-7; D is ambiguous. Trimming took off 4 bases at V and 0 bases at J, with 23 bases between the two ends. The CDR3 is made up of 18 amino acids. Germline CDR1 and CDR2: SGHRS and YFSETQ. CDR3 sequence (DNA): TGCGCCAGCAGCCCGGACCGCGCGGAACGAGGAAGCTCCTACGAGCAGTACTTC. Protein product: CASSPDRAERGSSYEQYF.

This clone was detected once. The chain carries TRBV5-6 and TRBJ2-2; possible D gene TRBD2, 7 bases. CDR3 length equals 19 residues. Germline V lookup: CDR1 SGHDT, CDR2 YYEEEE. V dropped 7 bases and J dropped 5 bases, with 30 bases sitting between them. This chain's CDR3 is CASGFTQGHLAVRTGELFF. CDR3 DNA sequence: TGTGCCAGCGGGTTCACGCAGGGGCACCTAGCGGTGCGAACCGGGGAGCTGTTTTTT.

This chain joins TRBV27 and TRBJ1-5; possible D gene TRBD1, 5 bases. The CDR3 consists of 13 residues. Germline CDR1 reads MNHEY; CDR2 reads SMNVEV (reference sequence). Trimming took off 6 bases at V and 4 bases at J, with 10 bases between the two ends. CDR3 coding DNA: TGTGCCAGCAGGGTGGGACCAAATCAGCCCCAGCATTTT. This translates into CASRVGPNQPQHF.

The rearrangement uses TRBV12-5 and TRBJ1-5; D is possibly TRBD1 (6 bases). The CDR3 loop spans 13 amino acids. The germline CDR1 and CDR2 sequences are LGHNT and FRNRAP. The V end lost 6 bases, the J end lost 7 bases, and 13 bases lay between the germline ends. The CDR3 DNA reads as TGTGCTAGTGGCCCACCGAGGGGGCAGCCCCAGCATTTT. As protein: CASGPPRGQPQHF.

The chain combines TRBV6-1 with TRBJ2-5; the D is unclear. V was trimmed by 6 bases and J by 4 bases, leaving 6 bases between them. In germline, CDR1 is MNHNS, CDR2 SASEGT. This CDR3 spans 11 amino acids. Written as DNA, the CDR3 is TGTGCCAGCAGGGACGTAGAGACCCAGTACTTC. Amino acids: CASRDVETQYF.

This rearrangement joins TRBV7-9 to TRBJ2-1; 11 bases line up with TRBD2. Germline CDR1 reads SEHNR; CDR2 reads FQNEAQ (reference sequence). V was clipped by 1 base and J by 8 bases; unmatched bases: 7. This CDR3 is 16 amino acids long. CDR3 DNA sequence: TGTGCCAGCAGCTTAGATACTAGCGGGAGAAATGATGAGCAGTTCTTC. Residues: CASSLDTSGRNDEQFF.

This clone was found a few times. The CDR3 protein is CASRSDRVKLFF. CDR3 coding DNA: TGTGCCAGCAGGTCGGACAGGGTAAAACTGTTTTTT. This chain connects TRBV2 to TRBJ1-4; 8 nucleotides align to TRBD1. This CDR3 contains 12 residues. After removal of 6 bases from V and 10 bases from J, the junction contained 4 bases not matched to a gene. CDR1 and CDR2 from the germline V gene are SNHLY and FYNNEI.

This clone was counted a single time. The chain couples TRBV6-6 to TRBJ2-3; D is unresolved. Germline lookup yields CDR1 MNHNY and CDR2 SVGAGI (reference sequence). This CDR3 comprises 14 residues. V was clipped by 4 bases and J by 2 bases, with 10 bases between them. CDR3 DNA: TGTGCCAGCAGTTCTCCTAGGGACACAGATACGCAGTATTTT. The encoded protein is CASSSPRDTDTQYF.

The chain couples TRBV19 to TRBJ2-7; D is unclear. The CDR3 has 14 residues. The V end lost 5 bases, the J end lost 3 bases, and 14 bases lay between the germline ends. Per the germline V gene, CDR1 is LNHDA and CDR2 is SQIVND (reference sequence). CDR3 nucleotide sequence: TGTGCCAGTAGTTTTCGACTCGTGAACTACGAGCAGTACTTC. The encoded protein is CASSFRLVNYEQYF.